One sample yielded the 30 T cell receptor beta chains listed below, sequenced in a study of blood T cell repertoires in COVID-19 (dated by TCRdb to about 2020). Library preparation used the immunoSEQ multiplex PCR assay. TCRdb took this table from immuneACCESS and kept in-frame rearrangements with V and J called. Such tables lack part of the clones; where checked against another copy, unresolved V genes explain under half of the gap, and the rest is unexplained. The sample records about 130,000 clones, around 83% of which are singletons. The ten largest clones capture around 3.1% of the sample. The sequencing sample was made of peripheral blood. Receptor source: a woman older than 75 with acute or convalescent COVID-19.

The chain links TRBV6-2 or TRBV6-3 to TRBJ1-3; D unclear. The CDR3 has 14 amino acids. CDR1 and CDR2 (germline): MNHEY, SVGEGT. Trimming removed 6 bases at V and 0 bases at J, with 9 bases between. The CDR3 spells CASSAEYSGNTIYF. The CDR3 coding sequence is TGTGCCAGCAGCGCAGAATACTCTGGAAACACCATATATTTT.

This chain connects TRBV27 to TRBJ1-1; D perhaps matches TRBD1 (6 bases). Germline V gene lookup returns CDR1 MNHEY and CDR2 SMNVEV (reference sequence). V was shortened by 5 bases and J by 5 bases, with 12 bases between the two germline ends. The CDR3 is 13 residues long. CDR3 coding DNA: TGTGCCAGCAGTCCACACAGGGATACTGAAGCTTTCTTT. Translation gives CASSPHRDTEAFF.

In this sample, this clone turned up a few times. The chain couples TRBV7-9 to TRBJ1-2, with 8 bases identical to TRBD1. This CDR3 contains 14 residues. Germline V gene lookup returns CDR1 SEHNR and CDR2 FQNEAQ (reference sequence). Trimming cost V 5 bases and J 7 bases; bases outside gene matches: 9. The CDR3 is CASSTTDRGTGYTF. CDR3 nucleotide sequence: TGTGCCAGCAGCACCACCGACAGGGGTACTGGCTACACCTTC.

The V and J genes are TRBV2 and TRBJ1-6; 10 bases align to TRBD1. CDR1 SNHLY and CDR2 FYNNEI come from the germline V gene. Losses at the gene ends were 9 bases for V and 6 bases for J; bases not matched to a gene: 2. The CDR3 consists of 13 residues. The CDR3 protein is CARGQGINSPLHF. CDR3 nucleotides: TGTGCCAGGGGACAGGGGATTAATTCACCCCTCCACTTT.

J is TRBJ1-2 and V is TRBV6-5; D may be TRBD1 (6 bases). The CDR3 loop spans 11 amino acids. Germline CDR1 MNHEY, CDR2 SVGAGI. Deletions cut 6 bases from V and 4 bases from J, with 6 bases between. The CDR3 loop is CASRGGYGYTF. The CDR3 coding sequence is TGTGCCAGCAGAGGGGGCTATGGCTACACCTTC.

V and J are TRBV19 and TRBJ1-2, with D possibly TRBD1 on 5 matching bases. Germline V gene lookup returns CDR1 LNHDA and CDR2 SQIVND (reference sequence). Trimming removed 6 bases from V and 5 bases from J, with 10 bases in between. The CDR3 is made up of 12 amino acids. CDR3 loop: CASSPRQYGYTF. The CDR3 DNA follows: TGTGCCAGTAGCCCACGACAGTATGGCTACACCTTC.

This clone was seen once. The chain combines TRBV18 with TRBJ2-2, with D perhaps matching TRBD1 (6 bases). V lost 6 bases, J lost 1 base, and 12 bases lay in between. Germline CDR1 and CDR2: KGHSH and LQKENI. This CDR3 has 15 amino acids. In DNA form, the CDR3 reads TGTGCCAGCTCGGCTGGGACACTGAACACCGGGGAGCTGTTTTTT. Residues: CASSAGTLNTGELFF.

The chain has TRBV2 and TRBJ1-6; TRBD1 agrees at 7 bases. The germline V gene has CDR1 SNHLY and CDR2 FYNNEI. V dropped 6 bases and J dropped 10; count of bases not matched to a gene: 6. The CDR3 sequence is 13 residues long. CDR3 nucleotide sequence: TGTGCCAGCAGAAACAGGGGCACCTCACCCCTCCACTTT. Translating gives CASRNRGTSPLHF.

This rearrangement joins TRBV6-5 to TRBJ1-3; no reliable D call. Trimming stripped 8 bases from V and 1 base from J, with 9 bases between. Looked up from germline, CDR1 is MNHEY and CDR2 is SVGAGI. CDR3 size: 13 residues. CDR3 region: CASATISGNTIYF. CDR3 DNA sequence: TGTGCCAGCGCGACAATTTCTGGAAACACCATATATTTT.

The chain's CDR3 is CASSPAGGPGGDTIYF. The DNA for the CDR3 is TGTGCCAGCAGCCCTGCAGGGGGCCCCGGAGGAGACACCATATATTTT. The chain joins TRBV5-4 to TRBJ1-3; 8 bases are shared with TRBD1. Germline V CDR1 and CDR2: SGHNT, YYREEE (reference sequence). The CDR3 has 16 residues. V lost 4 bases to trimming and J lost 8 bases; unmatched junction nucleotides: 14.

The rearrangement links TRBV19 to TRBJ1-3, with no clear D. The CDR3 has 16 residues. The germline CDR1 and CDR2 sequences are LNHDA and SQIVND (reference sequence). V was cut by 3 bases and J by 0 bases, with 12 bases left in between. CDR3 sequence reads: CASSILQPYSGNTIYF. CDR3 nucleotide sequence: TGTGCCAGTAGTATTCTACAGCCTTACTCTGGAAACACCATATATTTT.

This chain uses TRBV30 with TRBJ2-3; a weak D match, TRBD1 (5 bases). Germline values: CDR1 GTSNPN, CDR2 SVGIG (reference sequence). CDR3 length: 15 amino acids. Deletions cut 2 bases from V and 0 bases from J, with 12 bases between. The CDR3 region has the DNA TGTGCCTGGAGTAGGACATTCTCTAGCACAGATACGCAGTATTTT. It translates to CAWSRTFSSTDTQYF.

This chain joins TRBV5-1 and TRBJ2-7; D remains ambiguous. CDR1 SGHRS and CDR2 YFSETQ come from the germline V gene. V was pared by 0 bases and J by 4 bases, with 5 bases between. The CDR3 contains 12 residues. DNA for the CDR3: TGCGCCAGCAGCTTGGTCCAATACGAGCAGTACTTC. Amino acid sequence: CASSLVQYEQYF.

This clone has more than one count but fewer than ten. V usage is TRBV12-2 and J usage is TRBJ1-2; whether TRBD1, the table's D call, matches the DNA was not checked. TRBV12-2 is marked as a pseudogene. This CDR3 comprises 14 residues. The CDR3 nucleotides read TGTGCAAGTCGCTTAGGGGACAGGGGGTATGGCTACACCTTC. Its protein product is CASRLGDRGYGYTF.

The chain recombines TRBV10-2 with TRBJ1-2; D is unresolved. Trimming cost V 3 bases and J 4 bases, with 9 bases left between them. The germline V gene encodes CDR1 WSHSY and CDR2 SAAADI. The CDR3 sequence is 13 residues long. The CDR3: CASSDTRGYGYTF. The CDR3 coding sequence is TGCGCCAGCAGTGATACCCGGGGCTATGGCTACACCTTC.

This rearrangement joins TRBV24-1 to TRBJ1-5; D is unclear. V gave up 11 bases and J gave up 3 bases, with 13 bases separating them. The germline V gene encodes CDR1 KGHDR and CDR2 SFDVKD. The CDR3 has 13 residues. The CDR3 DNA reads TGTGCCATCCAAGGGCGGGACAATCAGCCCCAGCATTTT. Encoded protein: CAIQGRDNQPQHF.

The chain is built from TRBV3-1 (or the pseudogene TRBV3-2) and TRBJ1-1; no clear D. This CDR3 comprises 13 residues. Germline V gene sequence: CDR1 LGHDT, CDR2 YNNKEL (reference sequence). Trimming shortened V by 4 bases and J by 1 base, and 7 bases separated the two germline ends. The chain's CDR3 is CASSPAGNTEAFF. The DNA for the CDR3 is TGTGCCAGCAGCCCCGCGGGGAACACTGAAGCTTTCTTT.

The chain is built from TRBV5-1 and TRBJ1-2; D remains unclear. V was trimmed by 0 bases and J by 7 bases, leaving 7 bases between them. The CDR3 runs 12 residues. Germline assignment: CDR1 SGHRS and CDR2 YFSETQ. Here the CDR3 DNA reads TGCGCCAGCAGCTTGGGAGAGGTTGGCTACACCTTC. It translates to CASSLGEVGYTF.

V gene TRBV5-4 combines with J gene TRBJ1-3, with 7 bases lining up with TRBD1. J lost 6 bases, V lost 4 bases, and 4 bases had no gene match. Germline V gives CDR1 SGHNT, CDR2 YYREEE (reference sequence). The CDR3 sequence is 13 residues long. The CDR3 spells CASSRDRQNTIYF. The CDR3 DNA sequence: TGTGCCAGCAGCCGGGACAGACAAAACACCATATATTTT.

The chain has TRBV4-2 and TRBJ2-7; 7 nucleotides align to TRBD1. CDR1 and CDR2 (germline): LGHNA, YNFKEQ. The CDR3 runs to 15 residues. The J segment lost 5 bases and the V segment lost 2 bases, leaving 9 bases of the junction unmatched. The CDR3 protein is CASSQQSQGWNEQYF. As DNA, the CDR3 is TGTGCCAGCAGCCAACAGTCACAGGGGTGGAACGAGCAGTACTTC.

This chain links TRBV5-1 with TRBJ1-3; the match to TRBD1 covers 7 bases. The germline V gene encodes CDR1 SGHRS and CDR2 YFSETQ. This CDR3 contains 16 residues. Losses at the gene ends were 3 bases for V and 0 bases for J; bases not matched to a gene: 6. The CDR3 DNA reads TGCGCCAGCAGCTCGACAGGGTCATTCTCTGGAAACACCATATATTTT. Its protein is CASSSTGSFSGNTIYF.

A note on this clone: The germline gene is not matched at one end of the junction; a read error may be the cause. V is TRBV5-1 and J is TRBJ2-3; D perhaps matches TRBD2 (5 bases). Germline lookup yields CDR1 SGHRS and CDR2 YFSETQ. CDR3 length: 15 amino acids. The chain's CDR3 is CASSGEGYPTNTQYF. The DNA of the CDR3 is TGCGCCAGCAGCGGTGAGGGATATCCCACAAATACGCAGTATTTT.

The CDR3 region has the DNA TGTGCCAGCGCTCCGGGACAGGCAAACACTAGCACAGATACGCAGTATTTT. As protein: CASAPGQANTSTDTQYF. The V and J genes are TRBV3-1 (or the pseudogene TRBV3-2) and TRBJ2-3; 8 bases are a match to TRBD1. V lost 8 bases and J lost 0; bases outside the gene matches: 13. Germline V gene lookup returns CDR1 LGHDT and CDR2 YNNKEL (reference sequence). The CDR3 totals 17 residues.

J is TRBJ2-7 and V is TRBV5-1; the D gene is possibly TRBD1 (5 bases). CDR1 SGHRS and CDR2 YFSETQ come from the germline V gene. CDR3 length: 13 residues. V lost 4 bases to trimming and J lost 2 bases, with 10 bases between them. The CDR3 region has the DNA TGCGCCAGCAGCATGACAGCTACCTACGAGCAGTACTTC. The encoded protein is CASSMTATYEQYF.

This clone has at least ten counts. V and J are TRBV5-5 and TRBJ1-6; 7 nucleotides agree with TRBD1. This CDR3 contains 15 residues. Unmatched junction bases numbered 10, after V lost 3 bases and J lost 10 bases. Germline V lookup: CDR1 SGHKS, CDR2 YYEKEE (reference sequence). In DNA, the CDR3 is TGTGCCAGCAGCTGGGGACAGTCGGTCGAATCACCCCTCCACTTT. It encodes CASSWGQSVESPLHF.

This chain links TRBV5-1 with TRBJ2-2; 8 bases are shared with TRBD1. There are 16 residues in the CDR3. The trim removed 0 bases at V and 5 bases at J, leaving 6 bases unmatched. Germline V lookup: CDR1 SGHRS, CDR2 YFSETQ. The CDR3 is CASSLGARGQTGELFF. The CDR3 DNA sequence: TGCGCCAGCAGCTTGGGGGCCAGGGGGCAGACCGGGGAGCTGTTTTTT.

The gene calls are TRBV27 and TRBJ2-5, with a weak D call TRBD2 (7 bases). CDR3 size: 14 residues. V lost 5 bases, J lost 4 bases, and 14 bases lay in between. Germline V gives CDR1 MNHEY, CDR2 SMNVEV (reference sequence). The CDR3 spells CASSGGGRVETQYF. The CDR3 nucleotides are TGTGCCAGCAGTGGGGGGGGGCGGGTAGAGACCCAGTACTTC.

The CDR3 is CASSLLGALTEAFF. DNA of the CDR3: TGTGCCAGCAGTTTATTGGGGGCGCTTACTGAAGCTTTCTTT. The rearrangement joins TRBV27 to TRBJ1-1, with D perhaps matching TRBD1 (6 bases). This CDR3 is built from 14 residues. Trimming stripped 1 base from V and 5 bases from J, with 11 bases between. Looked up from germline, CDR1 is MNHEY and CDR2 is SMNVEV (reference sequence).

The rearrangement joins TRBV2 to TRBJ2-2; D uncertain. The CDR3 is 13 residues long. The ends were cut back, 6 bases at V and 7 bases at J, with 12 bases in the middle. CDR1 SNHLY and CDR2 FYNNEI come from the germline V gene. The CDR3 loop reads CASSQEVGGELFF. The CDR3, as DNA: TGTGCCAGCAGCCAGGAAGTTGGCGGGGAGCTGTTTTTT.

The V call is TRBV4-1, the J call TRBJ1-1, with 9 nucleotides matching TRBD1. The CDR3 covers 18 residues. Germline CDR1 is MGHRA and CDR2 is YSYEKL. V gave up 4 bases and J gave up 1 base; unmatched junction bases: 13. The CDR3 is CASSRAADRGLKNTEAFF. DNA of the CDR3: TGCGCCAGCAGCCGAGCGGCGGACAGGGGTTTAAAGAACACTGAAGCTTTCTTT.